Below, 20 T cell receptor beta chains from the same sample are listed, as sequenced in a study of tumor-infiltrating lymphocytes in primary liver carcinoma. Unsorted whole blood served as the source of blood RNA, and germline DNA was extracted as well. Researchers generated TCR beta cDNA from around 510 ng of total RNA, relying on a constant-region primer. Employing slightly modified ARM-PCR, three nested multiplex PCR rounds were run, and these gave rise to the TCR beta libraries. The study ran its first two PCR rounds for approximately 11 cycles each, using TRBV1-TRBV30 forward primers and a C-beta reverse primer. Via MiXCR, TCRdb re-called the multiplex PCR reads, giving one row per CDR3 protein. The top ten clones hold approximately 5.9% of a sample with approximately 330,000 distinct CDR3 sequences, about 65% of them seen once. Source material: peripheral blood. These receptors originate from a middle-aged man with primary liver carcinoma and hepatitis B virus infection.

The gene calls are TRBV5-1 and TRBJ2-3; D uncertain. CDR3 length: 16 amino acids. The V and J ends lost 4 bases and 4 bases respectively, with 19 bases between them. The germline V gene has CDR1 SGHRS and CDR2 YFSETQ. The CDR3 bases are TGCGCCAGCAGCCCGGACGGCGGAGCCTCGGCAGATACGCAGTATTTT. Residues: CASSPDGGASADTQYF.

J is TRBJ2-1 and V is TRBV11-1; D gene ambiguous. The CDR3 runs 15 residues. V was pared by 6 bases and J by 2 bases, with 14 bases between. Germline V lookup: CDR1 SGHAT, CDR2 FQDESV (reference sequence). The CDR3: CASSFERETYNEQFF. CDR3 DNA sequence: TGTGCCAGCAGTTTCGAGCGAGAGACCTACAATGAGCAGTTCTTC. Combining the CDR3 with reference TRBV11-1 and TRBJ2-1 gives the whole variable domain EAEVAQSPRYKITEKSQAVAFWCDPISGHATLYWYRQILGQGPELLVQFQDESVVDDSQLPKDRFSAERLKGVDSTLKIQPAELGDSAMYLCASSFERETYNEQFFGPGTRLTVL.

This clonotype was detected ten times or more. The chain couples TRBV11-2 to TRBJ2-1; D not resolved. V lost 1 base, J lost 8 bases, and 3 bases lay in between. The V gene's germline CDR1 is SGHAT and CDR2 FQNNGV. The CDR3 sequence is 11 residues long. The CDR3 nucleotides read TGTGCCAGCAGCTTAGTTTATGAGCAGTTCTTC. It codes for CASSLVYEQFF.

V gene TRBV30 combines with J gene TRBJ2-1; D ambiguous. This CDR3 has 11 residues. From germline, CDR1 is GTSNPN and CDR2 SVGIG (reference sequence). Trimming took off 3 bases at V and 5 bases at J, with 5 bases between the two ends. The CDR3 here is CAWREHNEQFF. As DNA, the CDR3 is TGTGCCTGGAGGGAACACAATGAGCAGTTCTTC.

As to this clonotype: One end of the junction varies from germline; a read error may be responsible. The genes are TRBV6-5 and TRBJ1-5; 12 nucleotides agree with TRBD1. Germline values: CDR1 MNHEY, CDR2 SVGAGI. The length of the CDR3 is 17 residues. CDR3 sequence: CASNPGTGGRGNQPQHF. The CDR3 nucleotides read TGTGCCAGCAACCCTGGGACAGGGGGCCGGGGCAATCAGCCCCAGCACTTT.

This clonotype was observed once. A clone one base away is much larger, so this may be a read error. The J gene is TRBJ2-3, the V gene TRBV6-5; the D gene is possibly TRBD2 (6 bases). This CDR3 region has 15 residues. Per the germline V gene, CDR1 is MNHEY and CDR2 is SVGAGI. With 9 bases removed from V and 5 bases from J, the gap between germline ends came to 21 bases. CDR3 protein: CASKTVRGFGDTQYF. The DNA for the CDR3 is TGTGCCAGTAAAACAGTTCGGGGGTTCGGAGATACGCAGTATTTT.

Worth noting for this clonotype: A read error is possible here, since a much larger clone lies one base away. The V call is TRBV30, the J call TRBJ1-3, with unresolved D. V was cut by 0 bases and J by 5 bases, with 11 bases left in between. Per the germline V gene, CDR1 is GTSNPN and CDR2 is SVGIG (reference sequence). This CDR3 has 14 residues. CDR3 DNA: TGTGCCTGGAGTGTGAGCAGAAAAAGAAACACCATATATTTT. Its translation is CAWSVSRKRNTIYF.

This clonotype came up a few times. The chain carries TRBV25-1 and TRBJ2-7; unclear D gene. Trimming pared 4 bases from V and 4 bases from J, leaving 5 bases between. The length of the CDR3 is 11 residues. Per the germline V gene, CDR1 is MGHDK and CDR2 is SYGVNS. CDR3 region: CASSVEYEQYF. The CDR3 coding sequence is TGTGCCAGCAGTGTAGAATACGAGCAGTACTTC.

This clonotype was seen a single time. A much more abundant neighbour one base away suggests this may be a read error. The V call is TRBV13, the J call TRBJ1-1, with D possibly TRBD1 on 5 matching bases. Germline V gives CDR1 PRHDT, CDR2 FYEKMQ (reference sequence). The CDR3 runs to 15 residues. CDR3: CPSSLVTDTHTEAFF. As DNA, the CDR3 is TGTCCCAGCAGCTTGGTGACAGATACCCACACTGAAGCTTTCTTT.

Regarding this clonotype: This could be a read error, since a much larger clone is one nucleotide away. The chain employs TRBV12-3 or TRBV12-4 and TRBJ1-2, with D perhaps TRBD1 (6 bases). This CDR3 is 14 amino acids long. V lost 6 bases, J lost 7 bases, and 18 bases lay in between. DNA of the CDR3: TGTGCCAGCAGACCCGGGACATGGTTCTTTGGCTACACCTTC. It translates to CASRPGTWFFGYTF.

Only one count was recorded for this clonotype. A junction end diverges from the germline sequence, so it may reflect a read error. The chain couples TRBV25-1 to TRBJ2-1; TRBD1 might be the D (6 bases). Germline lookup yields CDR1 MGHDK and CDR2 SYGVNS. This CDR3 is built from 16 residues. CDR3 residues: CSSSEARGGSYNEQFF. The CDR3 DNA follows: TGTTCCAGCAGTGAAGCGAGAGGGGGTTCCTACAATGAGCAGTTCTTC.

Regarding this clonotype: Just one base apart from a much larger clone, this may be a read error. The CDR3 is CASSYSSAGVESWANVLTF. The CDR3 DNA reads as TGTGCCAGCAGTTACTCGTCGGCAGGGGTAGAGTCTTGGGCCAACGTCCTGACTTTC. The rearrangement uses TRBV6-2 or TRBV6-3 and TRBJ2-6; TRBD1 is a possible D gene (6 bases). CDR1 is MNHEY, CDR2 SVGEGT, per germline. The V end was cut by 0 bases, the J end by 5 bases, with 20 bases between. The CDR3 sequence is 19 residues long.

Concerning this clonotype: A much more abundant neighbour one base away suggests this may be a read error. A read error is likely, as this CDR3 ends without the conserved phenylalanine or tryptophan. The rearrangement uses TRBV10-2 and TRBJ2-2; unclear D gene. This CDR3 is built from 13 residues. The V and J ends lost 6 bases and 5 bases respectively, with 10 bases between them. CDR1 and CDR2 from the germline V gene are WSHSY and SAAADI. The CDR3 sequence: CASRTGVTGELFL. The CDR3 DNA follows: TGCGCCAGCAGAACGGGTGTAACCGGGGAGCTGTTTTTA.

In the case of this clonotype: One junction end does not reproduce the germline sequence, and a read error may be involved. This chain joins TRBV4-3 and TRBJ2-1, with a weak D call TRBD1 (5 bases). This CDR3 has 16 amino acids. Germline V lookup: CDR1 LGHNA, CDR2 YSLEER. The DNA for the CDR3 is TGCGCCAGCGGCCAAGTTCTCCGGACAAAAGACAATGAGCAGTTCTTC. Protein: CASGQVLRTKDNEQFF.

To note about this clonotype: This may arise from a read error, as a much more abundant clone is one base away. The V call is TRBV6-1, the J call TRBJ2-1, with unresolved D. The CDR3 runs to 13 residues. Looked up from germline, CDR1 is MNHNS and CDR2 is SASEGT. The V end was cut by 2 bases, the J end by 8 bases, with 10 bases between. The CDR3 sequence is CASSEQCGDEQFF. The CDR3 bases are TGTGCCAGCAGTGAACAGTGTGGAGATGAGCAGTTCTTC.

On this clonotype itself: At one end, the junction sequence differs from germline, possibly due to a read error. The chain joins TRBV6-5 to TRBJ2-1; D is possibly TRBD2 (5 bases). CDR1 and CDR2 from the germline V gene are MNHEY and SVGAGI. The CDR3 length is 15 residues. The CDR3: CATSGLPRSYNEQFF. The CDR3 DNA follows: TGTGCCACCAGTGGACTCCCCCGCTCCTACAATGAGCAGTTCTTC.

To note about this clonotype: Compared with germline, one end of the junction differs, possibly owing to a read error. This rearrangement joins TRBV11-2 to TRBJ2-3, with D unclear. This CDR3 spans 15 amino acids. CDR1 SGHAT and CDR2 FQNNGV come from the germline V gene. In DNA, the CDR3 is TGTGTCAGCAGCCTTGGCGAGGAAAGGGCAGATACGCAGTATTTT. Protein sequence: CVSSLGEERADTQYF.

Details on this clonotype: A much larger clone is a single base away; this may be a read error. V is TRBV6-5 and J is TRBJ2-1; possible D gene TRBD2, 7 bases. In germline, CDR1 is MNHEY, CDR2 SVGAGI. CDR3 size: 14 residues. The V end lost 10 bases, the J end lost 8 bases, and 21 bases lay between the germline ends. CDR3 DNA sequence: TGTGCCAACAAGGGGGGGGGAACAATTTATGAGCAGTTCTTC. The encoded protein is CANKGGGTIYEQFF.

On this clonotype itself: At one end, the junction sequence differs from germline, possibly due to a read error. The CDR3 loop is CACREGNTEAFF. In DNA form, the CDR3 reads TGTGCCTGCAGAGAGGGGAACACTGAAGCTTTCTTT. The genes are TRBV11-3 and TRBJ1-1, with no clear D. This CDR3 has 12 residues. Germline V gives CDR1 SGHNT, CDR2 YENEEA.

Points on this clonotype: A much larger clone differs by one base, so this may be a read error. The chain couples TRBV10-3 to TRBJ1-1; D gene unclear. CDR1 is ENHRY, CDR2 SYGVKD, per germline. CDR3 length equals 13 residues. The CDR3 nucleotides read TGTGGCATCACCGAGAAACCCGGCACTGAAGCTTTCTTT. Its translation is CGITEKPGTEAFF.